The clone carrying this T cell receptor beta chain was seen a handful of times. Molecular barcoding with unique molecular identifiers was used for the TCRbeta library. Each CDR3 protein gets one entry after TCRdb re-called the PCR reads with MiXCR. The sample includes just over 950,000 distinct CDR3 sequences, roughly 31% of them seen just once. The sample originates from a study of T-cell reconstitution after alpha-beta-depleted transplantation in children. The V gene lost 6 bases and the J gene lost 3 bases, with 11 bases spanning the gap. Looked up from germline, CDR1 is KGHSH and CDR2 is LQKENI. This CDR3 spans 13 amino acids.

The material was PBMCs, mostly from graft donor cells, obtained 360 days after TCRalphabeta/CD19-depleted stem cell transplant. The chain is built from TRBV18 and TRBJ1-2; D is unresolved. The TCR was taken from a boy in the first two years of life who had a stem cell transplant for SCID, so the T cells may come from the graft donor. The CDR3: CASSTDGYYGYTF. The CDR3 DNA is TGTGCCAGCTCCACGGACGGCTACTATGGCTACACCTTC.